This paragraph covers one T cell receptor (beta chain) sequence. The antigen remains undetermined. The germline gives CDR1 MDHEN, CDR2 SYDVKM. The CDR3 sequence is 15 residues long. The ends were cut back, 2 bases at V and 2 bases at J, with 9 bases in the middle. This record comes from a study of shared clonotypes between healthy human individuals. Background on the study: Each donor's CD8 memory used one plate, CD8 naive two, each CD4 subset three.

Points from the study as a whole: Even with large depth, rarefaction showed that sorted-subset sequencing was incomplete.

Repertoires were generated with immunoSEQ multiplex PCR, while TCRdb's copy carries only in-frame clones and drops some. The sample lists roughly 2,300,000 clones; around 90% were seen once. This sequence was found in a man younger than 35 in good health. Some clones in this sample may be carry-over from other donors' samples. The sample comprised naive CD4+ T cells from PBMCs. Subset indicated: CD45RA+ positively selected. This sequence joins TRBV28 and TRBJ1-4; D uncertain. CDR3 in amino acids: CASSLETFTNEKLFF. CDR3 in DNA: TGTGCCAGCAGTTTAGAGACGTTCACTAATGAAAAACTGTTTTTT.